This entry lists 24 T cell receptor beta chains sequenced from one sample in a study of vaccination and CD4 T cells after COVID-19. For these receptors, no antigen is known. Treatment noted: 10-day PBMC culture with coronavirus spike peptide pools or control peptides (ViraFEST assay). With the Oncomine TCR Beta short-read assay, DNA from cultured CD4+ T cells was sequenced. From the PCR reads, TCRdb called clonotypes with MiXCR, one entry per CDR3 protein. The table shows more than 15,000 distinct CDR3 sequences, with approximately 50% occurring only once. The source material was CD4+ T cells from blood, cultured in vitro. These receptor sequences come from a human donor who had recovered from COVID-19.

V gene TRBV25-1 combines with J gene TRBJ1-5, with unresolved D. The germline V gene has CDR1 MGHDK and CDR2 SYGVNS. V was clipped by 2 bases and J by 3 bases, with 2 bases between them. CDR3 length: 12 amino acids. The CDR3 DNA sequence: TGTGCCAGCAGTGAACCCAATCAGCCCCAGCATTTT. Protein: CASSEPNQPQHF.

This clonotype was found a few times. The chain links TRBV10-3 to TRBJ1-1, with TRBD1 matching 9 bases. The length of the CDR3 is 13 residues. Germline-derived CDR1 and CDR2 are ENHRY and SYGVKD. V lost 4 bases to trimming and J lost 3 bases; unmatched junction nucleotides: 0. CDR3 region: CAISGTGDTEAFF. The DNA for the CDR3 is TGTGCCATCAGTGGGACAGGGGACACTGAAGCTTTCTTT.

V is TRBV20-1 and J is TRBJ2-5; the D gene is possibly TRBD1 (5 bases). The V gene lost 2 bases and the J gene lost 4 bases, with 17 bases spanning the gap. The CDR3 is 15 residues long. Germline V gene sequence: CDR1 DFQATT, CDR2 SNEGSKA (reference sequence). The CDR3 DNA is TGCAGTGCTAGAACAGGATTTGAGGAGAGAGAGACCCAGTACTTC. Translating gives CSARTGFEERETQYF.

The rearrangement links TRBV10-2 to TRBJ2-7; 7 bases agree with TRBD2. The J segment lost 3 bases and the V segment lost 6 bases, leaving 5 bases of the junction unmatched. The germline CDR1 and CDR2 sequences are WSHSY and SAAADI. The CDR3 is 13 amino acids. CDR3 in DNA: TGCGCCAGCAGCCCGGGGGGAAACTACGAGCAGTACTTC. Amino acid sequence: CASSPGGNYEQYF.

V gene TRBV6-2 or TRBV6-3 combines with J gene TRBJ2-1; D is tentatively TRBD1 or TRBD2 (7 bases each). CDR1 MNHEY and CDR2 SVGEGT come from the germline V gene. The CDR3 is 14 residues long. Trimming left V 6 bases short and J 6 bases short, with 15 bases between. CDR3 protein: CASRPGGGANEQFF. DNA of the CDR3: TGTGCCAGCAGACCAGGGGGAGGGGCCAATGAGCAGTTCTTC.

A few counts support this clonotype. V gene TRBV10-3 combines with J gene TRBJ1-1; no clear D gene. The V end was cut by 2 bases, the J end by 4 bases, with 20 bases between. The CDR3 totals 17 residues. From germline, CDR1 is ENHRY and CDR2 SYGVKD. The CDR3 nucleotides read TGTGCCATCAGTGAGCCGATCGGGCGGTTAAAGTCCACTGAAGCTTTCTTT. It specifies CAISEPIGRLKSTEAFF.

The count of this clonotype is one. The CDR3 loop is CATSDFRREGRYEQFF. In nucleotides, the CDR3 is TGTGCCACCAGTGATTTTCGGCGGGAGGGCCGGTATGAGCAGTTCTTC. The rearrangement links TRBV24-1 to TRBJ2-1; TRBD2 matches at 9 bases. The germline V gene encodes CDR1 KGHDR and CDR2 SFDVKD. V was clipped by 1 base and J by 8 bases; unmatched bases: 8. The CDR3 spans 16 residues.

The chain employs TRBV25-1 and TRBJ2-3, with a tentative D call TRBD2 (5 bases). V dropped 8 bases and J dropped 0 bases, with 15 bases sitting between them. Germline CDR1 MGHDK, CDR2 SYGVNS. The CDR3 runs to 15 residues. The CDR3 DNA is TGTGCCAGCGAGCCTTTGGGGAGTAGCACAGATACGCAGTATTTT. Translation: CASEPLGSSTDTQYF.

V is TRBV12-3 or TRBV12-4 and J is TRBJ1-3, with D tentatively TRBD1 (6 bases). The CDR3 consists of 14 residues. Trimming removed 6 bases from V and 4 bases from J, with 13 bases in between. This CDR3 is CASSQTGLGNTIYF. The CDR3 DNA sequence: TGTGCCAGCAGCCAAACAGGGCTCGGAAACACCATATATTTT.

This clonotype was seen a single time. The chain's CDR3 is CASRLQKNEQYF. CDR3 DNA: TGTGCCAGCAGGCTCCAGAAAAACGAGCAGTACTTC. This rearrangement joins TRBV27 to TRBJ2-7; D uncertain. Trimming shortened V by 6 bases and J by 5 bases, and 11 bases separated the two germline ends. The CDR3 sequence is 12 residues long. CDR1 is MNHEY, CDR2 SMNVEV, per germline (reference sequence).

This chain links TRBV5-1 with TRBJ2-7; 8 bases fit TRBD2. The CDR3 is made up of 13 amino acids. Trimming cost V 5 bases and J 5 bases; bases outside gene matches: 6. Germline CDR1 SGHRS, CDR2 YFSETQ. Here the CDR3 reads CASRERELNEQYF. CDR3 nucleotide sequence: TGCGCCAGCAGGGAGCGGGAGCTCAACGAGCAGTACTTC.

The chain combines TRBV19 with TRBJ1-2; 9 bases map to TRBD1. The trim removed 5 bases at V and 0 bases at J, leaving 4 bases unmatched. The CDR3 length is 15 residues. Germline V gene lookup returns CDR1 LNHDA and CDR2 SQIVND (reference sequence). CDR3 sequence reads: CASSVQGAANYGYTF. CDR3 nucleotides: TGTGCCAGTAGTGTACAGGGGGCGGCTAACTATGGCTACACCTTC.

The V and J genes are TRBV15 and TRBJ1-4, with TRBD1 matching 10 bases. Germline CDR1 is LNHNV and CDR2 is YYDKDF (reference sequence). This CDR3 contains 15 residues. V shed 2 bases and J 10 bases; nucleotides not matched to a gene: 7. The DNA for the CDR3 is TGTGCCACCAGCAGAAAGACAGGGGGCCTGGTAAAACTGTTTTTT. It codes for CATSRKTGGLVKLFF.

With regard to this clonotype: At one boundary the junction diverges from the germline segment, which might be a read error. The chain is built from TRBV7-7 and TRBJ2-5, with a possible D match to TRBD1 (6 bases). The CDR3 sequence is 14 residues long. CDR1 and CDR2 from the germline V gene are SSHAT and FNYEAQ (reference sequence). CDR3 sequence: CASRRTLQGETQYF. CDR3 sequence (DNA): TGTGCTAGCAGGAGAACACTACAGGGAGAGACCCAGTACTTC.

V usage is TRBV20-1 and J usage is TRBJ2-2; D call uncertain. Trimming pared 3 bases from V and 1 base from J, leaving 3 bases between. This CDR3 is 12 amino acids long. Germline V lookup: CDR1 DFQATT, CDR2 SNEGSKA (reference sequence). The CDR3 sequence is CSASGNTGELFF. CDR3 in DNA: TGCAGTGCTAGCGGGAACACCGGGGAGCTGTTTTTT.

CDR3: CASSFGHAKGNQPQHF. The CDR3 DNA follows: TGTGCCAGCAGCTTCGGGCACGCGAAGGGCAATCAGCCCCAGCATTTT. V and J are TRBV7-9 and TRBJ1-5; D unresolved. The CDR3 is 16 amino acids. V lost 3 bases, J lost 2 bases, and 14 bases lay in between. In germline, CDR1 is SEHNR, CDR2 FQNEAQ (reference sequence).

This clonotype has only a few counts. V usage is TRBV27 and J usage is TRBJ1-6, with D perhaps TRBD1 (5 bases). The V end lost 3 bases, the J end lost 10 bases, and 16 bases lay between the germline ends. The V gene's germline CDR1 is MNHEY and CDR2 SMNVEV (reference sequence). This CDR3 is 15 amino acids long. CDR3 sequence (DNA): TGTGCCAGCAGTTTCAAACAGGACCGGGGGTCACCCCTCCACTTT. Its translation: CASSFKQDRGSPLHF.

This clonotype is a singleton in its sample. This chain links TRBV15 with TRBJ1-1, with D unresolved. V lost 1 base, J lost 6 bases, and 21 bases lay in between. Germline V gene sequence: CDR1 LNHNV, CDR2 YYDKDF (reference sequence). The CDR3 loop spans 17 amino acids. The chain's CDR3 is CATSRAAVRTMMAEAFF. DNA of the CDR3: TGTGCCACCAGCAGAGCGGCAGTCCGGACGATGATGGCTGAAGCTTTCTTT. Drawing the rest from reference TRBV15 and TRBJ1-1, the complete variable domain is DAMVIQNPRYQVTQFGKPVTLSCSQTLNHNVMYWYQQKSSQAPKLLFHYYDKDFNNEADTPDNFQSRRPNTSFCFLDIRSPGLGDTAMYLCATSRAAVRTMMAEAFFGQGTRLTVV.

This clonotype was picked up a small number of times. V usage is TRBV6-4 and J usage is TRBJ2-5; TRBD2 matches 10 bases. Germline CDR1 reads MRHNA; CDR2 reads SNTAGT. This CDR3 has 13 amino acids. With V trimmed by 4 bases and J by 4 bases, 0 bases remained unmatched. The DNA for the CDR3 is TGTGCCAGCAGTGGACTAGCGGGAGAGACCCAGTACTTC. It specifies CASSGLAGETQYF.

CDR3 in DNA: TGTGCCAGCACCCTACGGGCCTCGAATTCACCCCTCCACTTT. It specifies CASTLRASNSPLHF. The chain couples TRBV12-3 or TRBV12-4 to TRBJ1-6; D gene unclear. The CDR3 totals 14 residues. V lost 7 bases and J lost 7, with 14 bases in between.

This clonotype showed up just a few times. The V and J genes are TRBV6-1 and TRBJ1-5; 7 bases match TRBD1. Germline V gene lookup returns CDR1 MNHNS and CDR2 SASEGT. The CDR3 spans 15 residues. The trim removed 5 bases at V and 5 bases at J, leaving 9 bases unmatched. The CDR3 nucleotides read TGTGCCAGCAGTCGCGGGACAGCTAACTATCAGCCCCAGCATTTT. This sequence encodes CASSRGTANYQPQHF.

This clonotype appeared once. This chain connects TRBV4-3 to TRBJ2-2; no firm D call. With 0 bases removed from V and 2 bases from J, the gap between germline ends came to 10 bases. This CDR3 contains 16 residues. CDR1 is LGHNA and CDR2 is YSLEER in the germline V gene. CDR3 in amino acids: CASSQEEGSNTGELFF. The CDR3 coding sequence is TGCGCCAGCAGCCAAGAGGAAGGCAGCAACACCGGGGAGCTGTTTTTT.

The chain carries TRBV6-5 and TRBJ1-6; 9 bases map to TRBD1. The CDR3 totals 15 residues. Germline CDR1 and CDR2: MNHEY and SVGAGI. The V segment lost 0 bases and the J segment 8 bases; nucleotides outside the gene matches: 2. CDR3: CASSYSRTGDSPLHF. DNA for the CDR3: TGTGCCAGCAGTTACTCCCGGACAGGGGATTCACCCCTCCACTTT.

The J gene is TRBJ2-2, the V gene TRBV5-6; 7 bases fit TRBD2. The CDR3 has 17 residues. Trimming took 0 bases from V and 5 from J; bases not matched to a gene: 10. Germline V CDR1 and CDR2: SGHDT, YYEEEE. The chain's CDR3 is CASSLDWGRGRTGELFF. CDR3 DNA: TGTGCCAGCAGCTTGGACTGGGGGAGGGGACGGACCGGGGAGCTGTTTTTT.